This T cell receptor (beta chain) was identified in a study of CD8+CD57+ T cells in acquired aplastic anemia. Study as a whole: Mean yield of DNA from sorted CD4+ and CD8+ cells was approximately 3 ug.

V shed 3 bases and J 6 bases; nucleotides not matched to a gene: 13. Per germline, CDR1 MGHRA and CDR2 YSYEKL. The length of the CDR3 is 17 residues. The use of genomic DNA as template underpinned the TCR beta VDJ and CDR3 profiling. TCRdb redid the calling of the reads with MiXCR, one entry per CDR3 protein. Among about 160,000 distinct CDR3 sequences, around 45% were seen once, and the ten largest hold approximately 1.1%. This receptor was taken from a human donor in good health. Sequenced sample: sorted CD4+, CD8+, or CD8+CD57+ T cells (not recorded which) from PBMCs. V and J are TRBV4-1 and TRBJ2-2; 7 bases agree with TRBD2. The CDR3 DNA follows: TGCGCCAGCAGCCATGTCATGGGAGGGCCTTTGGCCGGGGAGCTGTTTTTT. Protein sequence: CASSHVMGGPLAGELFF.